The 27 T cell receptor beta chains below were found in one sample sequenced in a study of cytomegalovirus exposure and HLA in healthy donors. With 60 Vbeta and 13 Jbeta primers, the PCR was carried out. Method: immunoSEQ multiplex PCR; TCRdb's copy keeps in-frame clones and lacks some. Among 100,000 to 150,000 clones listed, 15% to 20% were seen once. The sequencing sample was made of PBMCs. The receptor source for this set is a female donor in good health and CMV-seropositive.

The CDR3 reads CASSQALTDVSYEQYF. The CDR3 DNA reads TGCGCCAGCAGCCAAGCCCTAACTGATGTCTCCTACGAGCAGTACTTC. This chain joins TRBV4-1 and TRBJ2-7; no clear D. Germline assignment: CDR1 MGHRA and CDR2 YSYEKL. The CDR3 is 16 amino acids. Trimming took off 1 base at V and 0 bases at J, with 13 bases between the two ends.

This clone appeared a few times. The J gene is TRBJ1-1, the V gene TRBV7-9, with a weak D call TRBD1 (6 bases). Trimming removed 3 bases at V and 1 base at J, with 9 bases between. The CDR3 consists of 14 residues. Looked up from germline, CDR1 is SEHNR and CDR2 is FQNEAQ (reference sequence). The chain's CDR3 is CASSFRQANTEAFF. Here the CDR3 DNA reads TGTGCCAGCAGCTTCCGACAGGCGAACACTGAAGCTTTCTTT.

The chain is built from TRBV9 and TRBJ1-6, with 9 bases matching TRBD1. Looked up from germline, CDR1 is SGDLS and CDR2 is YYNGEE. The CDR3 has 15 residues. J gave up 10 bases and V 3 bases, and 8 bases lay outside the gene matches. CDR3 region: CASSEGQGGASPLHF. The CDR3 DNA reads as TGTGCCAGCAGCGAGGGACAGGGTGGGGCCTCACCCCTCCACTTT. The whole variable domain, remainder taken from reference TRBV9 and TRBJ1-6, is DSGVTQTPKHLITATGQRVTLRCSPRSGDLSVYWYQQSLDQGLQFLIQYYNGEERAKGNILERFSAQQFPDLHSELNLSSLELGDSALYFCASSEGQGGASPLHFGNGTRLTVT.

The chain couples TRBV2 to TRBJ2-3, with 7 bases that match TRBD2. V lost 7 bases and J lost 2; bases outside the gene matches: 9. The CDR3 has 15 amino acids. CDR1 and CDR2 (germline): SNHLY, FYNNEI. The CDR3 loop reads CASNGEAGTTDTQYF. CDR3 sequence (DNA): TGTGCCAGCAATGGGGAAGCGGGAACCACAGATACGCAGTATTTT.

This clone turned up a few times. This rearrangement joins TRBV29-1 to TRBJ2-3, with no clear D. The germline gives CDR1 SQVTM, CDR2 ANQGSEA. V lost 3 bases and J 2 bases, leaving 9 bases between the germline ends. There are 13 residues in the CDR3. CDR3 nucleotides: TGCAGCGTTGAGTTGTCTCTCACAGATACGCAGTATTTT. Amino acids: CSVELSLTDTQYF.

This clone was counted only a few times. The chain combines TRBV6-5 with TRBJ2-1; D not resolved. Trimming shortened V by 5 bases and J by 1 base, and 12 bases separated the two germline ends. The CDR3 length is 15 residues. Per germline, CDR1 MNHEY and CDR2 SVGAGI. In nucleotides, the CDR3 is TGTGCCAGCAGTCTCCGTTGGGCATCCTACAATGAGCAGTTCTTC. It is translated as CASSLRWASYNEQFF.

This clone was seen only a few times. The chain carries TRBV10-3 and TRBJ2-2; D call uncertain. The CDR3 consists of 16 residues. The germline V gene has CDR1 ENHRY and CDR2 SYGVKD. Trimming shortened V by 0 bases and J by 1 base, and 9 bases separated the two germline ends. DNA for the CDR3: TGTGCCATCAGTGAGTCACGAGAGCTGAACACCGGGGAGCTGTTTTTT. Protein sequence: CAISESRELNTGELFF.

This clone showed up just a few times. The chain is built from TRBV5-1 and TRBJ2-3, with 7 bases matching TRBD2. Germline-derived CDR1 and CDR2 are SGHRS and YFSETQ. The CDR3 has 17 residues. The trim removed 0 bases at V and 1 base at J, leaving 8 bases unmatched. The CDR3 sequence: CASSLARGLAGTDTQYF. The CDR3 nucleotides are TGCGCCAGCAGCTTGGCGAGAGGGCTAGCGGGCACAGATACGCAGTATTTT.

The chain joins TRBV4-2 to TRBJ2-3; 12 bases are a match to TRBD2. The CDR3 totals 16 residues. The V and J ends lost 6 bases and 3 bases, in that order; junction bases with no gene match: 7. The germline gives CDR1 LGHNA, CDR2 YNFKEQ. In DNA form, the CDR3 reads TGTGCCAGCAGTAACCCTAGCGGGAGGGGGACAGATACGCAGTATTTT. Its protein product is CASSNPSGRGTDTQYF.

This clone was counted between two and nine times. This chain joins TRBV9 and TRBJ1-1, with a possible D match to TRBD1 (5 bases). Germline CDR1 SGDLS, CDR2 YYNGEE. Trimming left V 4 bases short and J 1 base short, with 14 bases between. The CDR3 covers 15 residues. The CDR3 is CASSPRQSENTEAFF. DNA for the CDR3: TGTGCCAGCAGCCCCCGACAGAGCGAGAACACTGAAGCTTTCTTT.

The J gene is TRBJ2-5, the V gene TRBV15; a weak D match, TRBD2 (5 bases). V shed 0 bases and J shed 5 bases, with 16 bases lying between them. The germline V gene encodes CDR1 LNHNV and CDR2 YYDKDF (reference sequence). The CDR3 length is 16 residues. CDR3 bases: TGTGCCACCAGCAGAGAGGGGAGTTGGGCTGGGGAGACCCAGTACTTC. Encoded protein: CATSREGSWAGETQYF.

The sample holds a few counts of this clone. This chain joins TRBV28 and TRBJ2-3, with 10 bases fitting TRBD2. This CDR3 comprises 17 residues. Trimming cost V 5 bases and J 1 base; bases outside gene matches: 9. CDR1 is MDHEN, CDR2 SYDVKM, per germline. The CDR3 nucleotides are TGTGCCAGCAGTCCACCACGGCTAGCGGGAGGCACAGATACGCAGTATTTT. It yields the protein CASSPPRLAGGTDTQYF.

This clone was observed a handful of times. This chain joins TRBV5-1 and TRBJ2-1; TRBD2 matches 14 bases. J gave up 2 bases and V 3 bases, and 10 bases lay outside the gene matches. CDR3 length: 19 amino acids. The V gene's germline CDR1 is SGHRS and CDR2 YFSETQ. The CDR3 region is CASSSYGTSGRGTYNEQFF. CDR3 in DNA: TGCGCCAGCAGCTCATACGGGACTAGCGGGAGAGGGACCTACAATGAGCAGTTCTTC.

In this sample, this clone turned up a few times. The chain combines TRBV9 with TRBJ2-5; 10 positions match TRBD2. The V segment lost 4 bases and the J segment 4 bases; nucleotides outside the gene matches: 7. The CDR3 runs 15 residues. Germline V gives CDR1 SGDLS, CDR2 YYNGEE. The CDR3 here is CASSILAGRGETQYF. In nucleotides, the CDR3 is TGTGCCAGCAGCATACTAGCGGGGAGGGGAGAGACCCAGTACTTC.

The chain has TRBV5-4 and TRBJ2-5; maybe TRBD1 (6 bases). This CDR3 has 12 residues. Germline values: CDR1 SGHNT, CDR2 YYREEE (reference sequence). V lost 4 bases, J lost 2 bases, and 6 bases lay in between. DNA of the CDR3: TGTGCCAGCAGCACAGGGCAAGAGACCCAGTACTTC. Translated, it gives CASSTGQETQYF.

The genes are TRBV30 and TRBJ1-4; D remains unclear. The length of the CDR3 is 13 residues. From germline, CDR1 is GTSNPN and CDR2 SVGIG (reference sequence). Trimming removed 3 bases at V and 0 bases at J, with 5 bases between. This chain's CDR3 is CAWRRATNEKLFF. The CDR3 coding sequence is TGTGCCTGGAGGCGGGCAACTAATGAAAAACTGTTTTTT.

The chain uses TRBV30 and TRBJ2-1, with 9 positions matching TRBD2. In germline, CDR1 is GTSNPN, CDR2 SVGIG (reference sequence). The CDR3 sequence is 14 residues long. The junction had 3 bases not matched to a gene; V was cut back by 0 bases and J by 6 bases. The chain's CDR3 is CAWSVAGGINEQFF. The CDR3 bases are TGTGCCTGGAGTGTGGCGGGAGGGATCAATGAGCAGTTCTTC.

This clone appeared a few times. The V call is TRBV27, the J call TRBJ2-7; D may be TRBD1 (5 bases). V was cut by 5 bases and J by 7 bases, with 15 bases left in between. Per the germline V gene, CDR1 is MNHEY and CDR2 is SMNVEV (reference sequence). The CDR3 runs to 13 residues. CDR3 region: CASSELYGAEQYF. CDR3 coding DNA: TGTGCCAGCAGTGAGTTATATGGGGCAGAGCAGTACTTC.

The CDR3 DNA follows: TGTGCCAGCAGCCCGGGACAGCCCATGGACACTGAAGCTTTCTTT. It codes for CASSPGQPMDTEAFF. The chain links TRBV5-4 to TRBJ1-1; 7 bases align to TRBD1. V shed 4 bases, J shed 3 bases, and the junction held 9 bases outside the gene matches. The CDR3 contains 15 residues. CDR1 SGHNT and CDR2 YYREEE come from the germline V gene (reference sequence). The full variable domain, with the rest looked up from reference TRBV5-4 and TRBJ1-1, is ETGVTQSPTHLIKTRGQQVTLRCSSQSGHNTVSWYQQALGQGPQFIFQYYREEENGRGNFPPRFSGLQFPNYSSELNVNALELDDSALYLCASSPGQPMDTEAFFGQGTRLTVV.

This clone turned up a few times. The chain employs TRBV7-9 and TRBJ2-3; D unresolved. The V gene lost 1 base and the J gene lost 10 bases, with 15 bases spanning the gap. CDR1 is SEHNR and CDR2 is FQNEAQ in the germline V gene (reference sequence). This CDR3 region has 14 residues. Written as DNA, the CDR3 is TGTGCCAGCAGCTTAGTAGAGAGGTCTCACCCGCAGTATTTT. Amino acids: CASSLVERSHPQYF.

This rearrangement joins TRBV2 to TRBJ1-6; D is possibly TRBD1 (6 bases). In germline, CDR1 is SNHLY, CDR2 FYNNEI. The V end lost 3 bases, the J end lost 4 bases, and 10 bases lay between the germline ends. The CDR3 extends over 15 amino acids. CDR3 in DNA: TGTGCCAGCAGTGACGGACAGTCTTATAATTCACCCCTCCACTTT. The encoded protein is CASSDGQSYNSPLHF. Full variable domain (outside the CDR3, taken from reference TRBV2 and TRBJ1-6): EPEVTQTPSHQVTQMGQEVILRCVPISNHLYFYWYRQILGQKVEFLVSFYNNEISEKSEIFDDQFSVERPDGSNFTLKIRSTKLEDSAMYFCASSDGQSYNSPLHFGNGTRLTVT.

A remark on this clone: A junction end diverges from the germline sequence, so it may reflect a read error. The chain couples TRBV7-7 to TRBJ2-2; D perhaps matches TRBD2 (7 bases). Germline CDR1 and CDR2: SSHAT and FNYEAQ (reference sequence). This CDR3 region has 17 residues. CDR3 sequence (DNA): TGTGCTAGCAGCTTAGGGGCGGGGGCTATGAACACCGGGGAGCTGTTTTTT. Protein sequence: CASSLGAGAMNTGELFF. The full variable domain, its missing parts supplied by reference TRBV7-7 and TRBJ2-2, is GAGVSQSPRYKVTKRGQDVTLRCDPISSHATLYWYQQALGQGPEFLTYFNYEAQPDKSGLPSDRFSAERPEGSISTLTIQRTEQRDSAMYRCASSLGAGAMNTGELFFGEGSRLTVL.

The rearrangement links TRBV29-1 to TRBJ2-5; 8 positions agree with TRBD2. Germline V gene data show CDR1 as SQVTM and CDR2 as ANQGSEA. The junction had 4 bases not matched to a gene; V was cut back by 6 bases and J by 1 base. The CDR3 is made up of 13 amino acids. Here the CDR3 DNA reads TGCAGCGTCCAGAGCGGGGGCCAAGAGACCCAGTACTTC. It is translated as CSVQSGGQETQYF.

This clone was recorded a few times. This chain uses TRBV7-2 with TRBJ2-1; maybe TRBD1 (6 bases). Germline assignment: CDR1 SGHTA and CDR2 FQGNSA. This CDR3 contains 15 residues. V dropped 1 base and J dropped 4 bases, with 11 bases sitting between them. The CDR3 loop reads CASSLVYGTYNEQFF. DNA for the CDR3: TGTGCCAGCAGCTTAGTTTACGGGACATACAATGAGCAGTTCTTC.

This clone was counted only a few times. The rearrangement uses TRBV4-1 and TRBJ1-2; D might be TRBD1 (6 bases). Germline assignment: CDR1 MGHRA and CDR2 YSYEKL. The V end was cut by 1 base, the J end by 8 bases, with 14 bases between. The CDR3 is 14 amino acids. CDR3 amino acids: CASSQVQGRRGYTF. For the CDR3, the DNA is TGCGCCAGCAGCCAAGTTCAGGGGCGGCGGGGCTACACCTTC.

This chain joins TRBV14 and TRBJ2-3; no clear D. Germline CDR1 is SGHDN and CDR2 is FVKESK. The V end lost 8 bases, the J end lost 0 bases, and 6 bases lay between the germline ends. The CDR3 totals 12 residues. The CDR3 DNA reads as TGTGCCAGCTCCTCTAGCACAGATACGCAGTATTTT. Translating gives CASSSSTDTQYF. The full variable domain, rest sourced from reference TRBV14 and TRBJ2-3, is EAGVTQFPSHSVIEKGQTVTLRCDPISGHDNLYWYRRVMGKEIKFLLHFVKESKQDESGMPNNRFLAERTGGTYSTLKVQPAELEDSGVYFCASSSSTDTQYFGPGTRLTVL.

In this sample, this clone turned up a few times. A read error may account for a junction end that differs from germline. This sequence joins TRBV4-2 and TRBJ1-2; 7 nucleotides match TRBD1. Germline lookup yields CDR1 LGHNA and CDR2 YNFKEQ. The CDR3 covers 14 residues. CDR3 loop: CASNQDSTRGFYTF. CDR3 nucleotides: TGTGCCAGCAACCAAGATTCGACCAGGGGGTTCTACACCTTC.